Listed below are T cell receptor beta chains from one sample, sequenced in a study of tumor-infiltrating lymphocytes in oesophageal squamous cell carcinoma. TCRdb used MiXCR to reprocess the PCR reads, holding one entry per CDR3 protein. The sample has fewer than 25,000 distinct CDR3 sequences, approximately 35% seen once. The specimen sequenced was esophageal tumor tissue. These TCRs come from a female donor with esophageal squamous cell carcinoma. CDR3s include the opening cysteine and the closing phenylalanine or tryptophan. Only part of the rows carry a size: once, few, many, or a class if the clone is expanded.

v_gene | abundance | CDR3aa
TRBV6-2/TRBV6-3 | - | CASSSADRGFRNQPQHF
TRBV11-2 | many | CASSLGGGGTDTQYF
TRBV6-1 | medium-sized | CASRAPGEWLNYGYTF
TRBV5-4 | many | CASSLFGGRGGPHEQYF
TRBV15 | many | CATSRASTGAYNEQFF
TRBV30 | - | CAWSATRDNEQFF
TRBV28 | many | CASKRQVTSYEQYF
TRBV5-4 | - | CASSWRTNSEQYF
TRBV3-1 | once | CASSPWDRGADTQYF
TRBV3-1 | - | CASSQGVRQPQHF
TRBV25-1 | many | CASSEQGSYNEQFF
TRBV7-3 | - | CASSLTGGTGELFF
TRBV6-1 | many | CASSEKGGGRISPLHF
TRBV18 | - | CASSPWAPF
TRBV7-2 | - | CASSSTRGVQETQYF
TRBV25-1 | few | CASSQQVYNEQFF
TRBV19 | few | CASSFGLNIQYF
TRBV10-3 | many | CAISERTSGGNEQFF
TRBV27 | many | CASGKGPQEVYGYTF
TRBV6-1 | - | CASTIDGGNTEAFF
TRBV2 | - | CASTLEGVLSYNEQFF
TRBV7-4 | - | CASSFWNTTSDLYNEQFF
TRBV5-4 | many | CASSAGQGNQPQHF
TRBV6-1 | many | CASTPTQNEQFF
TRBV6-1 | many | CASSEGALGEQYF
TRBV27 | - | CASSPGGSGMNNEQYF
TRBV15 | few | CATSSPKRQKQYF
TRBV28 | - | CASSLGTTIYEQYF